This T cell receptor (beta chain) comes out of a study of blood T cell repertoires in COVID-19. Study-level background: Acute-phase and convalescent COVID-19 samples originated in the United States, Italy and Spain.

Study processing details: Amplification of reference gene primers provided the estimated nucleated cell counts. Sequenced by immunoSEQ multiplex PCR; TCRdb stores in-frame clones only, minus some. The DNA was the basis for D and trimming; V, J and clone size are from that table. Of hundreds of thousands of clones in the sample, 70% to 90% were seen once. This CDR3 has 18 amino acids. With V trimmed by 4 bases and J by 1 base, 9 bases remained unmatched. Germline lookup yields CDR1 MGHDK and CDR2 SYGVNS. This clone appeared once. The gene calls are TRBV25-1 and TRBJ1-3; the match to TRBD1 covers 11 bases. Sequences were obtained from peripheral blood. The receptor comes from a man aged 35 to 55 with acute or convalescent COVID-19. CDR3 loop: CASSGRTGGAGSGNTIYF. For the CDR3, the DNA is TGTGCCAGCAGTGGGAGGACAGGGGGCGCAGGTTCTGGAAACACCATATATTTT.